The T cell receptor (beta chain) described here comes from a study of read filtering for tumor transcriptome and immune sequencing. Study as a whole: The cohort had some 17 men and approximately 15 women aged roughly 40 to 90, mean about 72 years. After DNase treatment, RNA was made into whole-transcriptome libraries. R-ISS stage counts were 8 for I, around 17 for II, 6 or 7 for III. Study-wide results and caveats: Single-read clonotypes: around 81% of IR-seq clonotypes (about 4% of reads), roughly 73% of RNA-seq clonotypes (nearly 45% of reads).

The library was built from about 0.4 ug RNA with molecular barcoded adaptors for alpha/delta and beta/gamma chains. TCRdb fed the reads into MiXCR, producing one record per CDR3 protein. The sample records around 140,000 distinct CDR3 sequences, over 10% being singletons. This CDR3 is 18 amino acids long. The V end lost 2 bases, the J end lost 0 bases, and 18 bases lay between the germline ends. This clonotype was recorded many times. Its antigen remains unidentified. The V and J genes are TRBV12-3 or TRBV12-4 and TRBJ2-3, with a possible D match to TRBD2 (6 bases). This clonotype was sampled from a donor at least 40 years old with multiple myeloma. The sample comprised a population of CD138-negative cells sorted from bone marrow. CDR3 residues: CASSLSGWRGRSTDTQYF. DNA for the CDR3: TGTGCCAGCAGTTTATCTGGTTGGCGAGGGAGGAGCACAGATACGCAGTATTTT.